This is a list of T cell receptor beta chains from one sample in a study of T cells in Graves' hyperthyroidism and ophthalmopathy. TCRdb re-analysed the multiplex PCR reads in MiXCR, keeping a single row per CDR3 protein. The profile shows fewer than 900,000 distinct CDR3 sequences, around 17% of them singletons. What was sequenced was blood. These TCRs come from a man aged 18 to 29 with Graves' hyperthyroidism. CDR3s include the opening cysteine and the closing phenylalanine or tryptophan. Fields, in order: V gene, CDR3 protein.

TRBV28 | CASNIAGGQSEQYF
TRBV6-1 | CASRPFYTGPGAFF
TRBV30 | CAWSVWREVNEQFF
TRBV28 | CASSQTSSADTQYF
TRBV27 | CASRPRGAGGGNEQFF
TRBV15 | CATSRDRDRGADTQYF
TRBV20-1 | CSATDSIYSYNEQFF
TRBV29-1 | CSIAQGHEQYF
TRBV30 | CAWKTGLGYGYTF
TRBV20-1 | CSARGVSRSYEQYF
TRBV18 | CASSPQSLQPQHF
TRBV28 | CASSLRPFYGYTF
TRBV12-3/TRBV12-4 | CASSLVRLLADYNEQFF
TRBV20-1 | CSATPGASIDEQFF
TRBV28 | CASSPTDSGNTIYF
TRBV5-1 | CASSLSGSLVGELFF
TRBV28 | CASTPRGQGALSEQYF
TRBV2 | CASSFTGREETQYF
TRBV4-1 | CASSQDLGASGEETQYF
TRBV18 | CASSPLPHHMTGVKETQYF
TRBV2 | CASTPGQVFYGYTF
TRBV4-3 | CASSQELLAGSYNEQFF
TRBV27 | CASSPTRWNYGYTF
TRBV5-1 | CASREGGIPGLYEQYF
TRBV5-1 | CASSRSGDDNEQFF
TRBV30 | CAWRGESSYEQYF
TRBV27 | CASSLFGTGEETQYF
TRBV3-1 | CASSYGPGSAQDTQYF
TRBV6-2/TRBV6-3 | CASSSWTGGGLEQYF
TRBV20-1 | CSARDRTGVSPLHF
TRBV3-2 | CASSHGSIHLYEQYF
TRBV29-1 | CSGGGGSSYNEQFF
TRBV2 | CASSEEAGAYNEQFF
TRBV6-2/TRBV6-3 | CASRWDRIYEQYF
TRBV20-1 | CSARLAEYEQYF
TRBV12-3/TRBV12-4 | CASSLGQLEDEQYF
TRBV6-1 | CASNQPGTRIAKYF
TRBV10-3 | CAIMGLAGGDTQYF
TRBV18 | CASSPALSADTQYF
TRBV7-2 | CASSLQQGVLAFF
TRBV13 | CASSVTSGSGSDTQYF
TRBV20-1 | CSANAISQETQYF
TRBV9 | CASSASPGADYGYTF
TRBV24-1 | CATSDEQGAWPQHF